The text below deals with one T cell receptor (beta chain). Its matching antigen is unknown. The entry originates in a study of T cell responses to AZD1222 COVID-19 vaccine. Study results and limitations: Targeting of unmutated variant regions was reportedly seen in nearly half of spike-specific TCRs. CD4 TCRs linked to vaccination spanned spike, dominating at 160-218 and 743-854.

Pooling of second doses given at about 4 or about 12 weeks was done. Profiling relied on immunoSEQ multiplex PCR, and the TCRdb table lists in-frame clones only, not all of them. The sample shows 95,000 to 100,000 clones, approximately 88% of them seen only once. CDR3 length equals 16 residues. In germline, CDR1 is LNHDA, CDR2 SQIVND (reference sequence). The junction had 4 bases not matched to a gene; V was cut back by 5 bases and J by 0 bases. The rearrangement links TRBV19 to TRBJ2-1; TRBD2 matches 10 bases. This material consisted of peripheral blood, taken 28 days after the second AZD1222 dose. The origin of this receptor is an adult who received the AZD1222 COVID-19 vaccine. This CDR3 reads CASSQRGGSSYNEQFF. For the CDR3, the DNA is TGTGCCAGTAGTCAGCGGGGGGGCAGCTCCTACAATGAGCAGTTCTTC.